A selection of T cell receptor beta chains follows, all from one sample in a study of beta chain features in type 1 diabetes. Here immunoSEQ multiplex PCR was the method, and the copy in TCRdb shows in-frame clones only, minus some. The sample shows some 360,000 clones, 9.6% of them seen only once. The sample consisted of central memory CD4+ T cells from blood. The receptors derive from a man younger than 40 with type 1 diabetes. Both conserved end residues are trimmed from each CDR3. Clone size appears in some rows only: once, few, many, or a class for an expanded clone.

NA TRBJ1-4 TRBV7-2 ASSLVAGLNEKLF
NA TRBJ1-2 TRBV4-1 ASSQDGEGYT
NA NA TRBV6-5 ATITGASYEQY
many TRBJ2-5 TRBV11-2 ASSSGLVETQY
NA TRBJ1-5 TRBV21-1 ASSSAGFRNQPQH
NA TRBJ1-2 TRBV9 ASSVAYVGGNRANYGYT
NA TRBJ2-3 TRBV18 ASSPPVEGTDTQY
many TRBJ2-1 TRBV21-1 ASSKDYRGDEQF
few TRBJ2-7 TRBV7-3 ASSLRGPPDEQY
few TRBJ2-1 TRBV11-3 ASSLVGYNEQF
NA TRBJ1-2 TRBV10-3 ASSEIGGRGAYT
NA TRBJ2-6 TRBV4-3 ASSQARTGGGGANVLT
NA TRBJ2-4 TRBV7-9 ASSFYAGVKNIQY
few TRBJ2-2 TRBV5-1 ASSLEGNTGELF
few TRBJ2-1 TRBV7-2 ASSPGRGQYNEQF
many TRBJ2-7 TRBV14 ASSNTVDYEQY